These 14 T cell receptor beta chains share one sample of origin, sequenced in a study of early T cells in non-severe SARS-CoV-2 infection. TCRdb re-called the 5' RACE reads with MiXCR, one entry per CDR3 protein. The table records about 97,000 distinct CDR3 sequences, roughly 9.6% of them present only once. The material sequenced was whole blood, taken at baseline. Receptors originate from an adult who was a healthcare worker with PCR-confirmed SARS-CoV-2 infection or an uninfected control (not recorded which).

This clonotype was seen more than once but under ten times. The chain's CDR3 is CASSQDLEDNEQFF. In nucleotides, the CDR3 is TGCGCCAGCAGCCAAGATCTTGAAGACAATGAGCAGTTCTTC. The chain has TRBV4-3 and TRBJ2-1, with D unclear. The CDR3 runs to 14 residues. The germline V gene encodes CDR1 LGHNA and CDR2 YSLEER. The V and J ends lost 0 bases and 5 bases respectively, with 8 bases between them.

This clonotype was counted ten times or more. This sequence joins TRBV28 and TRBJ2-7; 13 positions match TRBD2. Germline CDR1 and CDR2: MDHEN and SYDVKM. The CDR3 is 14 amino acids. J was trimmed by 5 bases and V by 4 bases; bases with no gene match: 2. The CDR3 DNA sequence: TGTGCCAGCAGTTCCGGGACTAGCGGGGACGAGCAGTACTTC. This translates into CASSSGTSGDEQYF.

The chain links TRBV7-2 to TRBJ1-6; D is ambiguous. Trimming removed 6 bases at V and 7 bases at J, with 7 bases between. Germline-derived CDR1 and CDR2 are SGHTA and FQGNSA. The CDR3 has 12 residues. The CDR3 DNA reads TGTGCCAGCAGAATGGGGAATTCACCCCTCCACTTT. It translates to CASRMGNSPLHF.

This clonotype was counted only a few times. The gene calls are TRBV4-2 and TRBJ1-6, with a weak D call TRBD1 (6 bases). The CDR3 is 16 amino acids. Germline assignment: CDR1 LGHNA and CDR2 YNFKEQ. With 0 bases removed from V and 7 bases from J, the gap between germline ends came to 13 bases. Written as DNA, the CDR3 is TGTGCCAGCAGCCAAGATCATCTGAGGGGGAATTCACCCCTCCACTTT. Translation: CASSQDHLRGNSPLHF.

There are many counts of this clonotype. The rearrangement links TRBV29-1 to TRBJ2-3; 11 nucleotides agree with TRBD2. Germline V gene lookup returns CDR1 SQVTM and CDR2 ANQGSEA. The CDR3 sequence is 14 residues long. V lost 7 bases, J lost 6 bases, and 9 bases stayed unmatched. The CDR3 sequence: CSACSGGAWDTQYF. The CDR3 coding sequence is TGCAGCGCTTGTAGCGGGGGGGCCTGGGATACGCAGTATTTT.

V usage is TRBV4-2 and J usage is TRBJ2-1; TRBD2 matches at 7 bases. CDR1 is LGHNA and CDR2 is YNFKEQ in the germline V gene. This CDR3 has 16 residues. The junction had 11 bases not matched to a gene; V was cut back by 1 base and J by 8 bases. For the CDR3, the DNA is TGTGCCAGCAGCCAAGGGGACCTCCAGACTAGCTATGAGCAGTTCTTC. The encoded protein is CASSQGDLQTSYEQFF.

CDR3 sequence reads: CSGGLAGADTQYF. CDR3 DNA sequence: TGCAGTGGGGGACTAGCGGGAGCAGATACGCAGTATTTT. The rearrangement links TRBV20-1 to TRBJ2-3, with 14 bases aligning to TRBD2. Unmatched junction bases numbered 1, after V lost 7 bases and J lost 4 bases. The germline V gene has CDR1 DFQATT and CDR2 SNEGSKA (reference sequence). The CDR3 sequence is 13 residues long.

V is TRBV7-9 and J is TRBJ1-2; no definite D call. The V end lost 3 bases, the J end lost 2 bases, and 7 bases lay between the germline ends. The CDR3 contains 13 residues. CDR1 is SEHNR, CDR2 FQNEAQ, per germline (reference sequence). The CDR3: CASSFDMNYGYTF. CDR3 bases: TGTGCCAGCAGCTTCGACATGAACTATGGCTACACCTTC.

V gene TRBV27 combines with J gene TRBJ1-2, with D possibly TRBD1 on 5 matching bases. The CDR3 is made up of 14 amino acids. Trimming took 6 bases from V and 1 from J, leaving 12 bases between them. Germline CDR1 is MNHEY and CDR2 is SMNVEV (reference sequence). The CDR3 DNA reads TGTGCCAGCAGCCCAGGGCTTCTTAACTATGGCTACACCTTC. It is translated as CASSPGLLNYGYTF.

This clonotype was seen more than once but under ten times. J is TRBJ2-1 and V is TRBV5-1; 11 positions agree with TRBD2. Losses at the gene ends were 3 bases for V and 5 bases for J; bases not matched to a gene: 7. This CDR3 has 16 amino acids. Germline loops: CDR1 SGHRS, CDR2 YFSETQ. The chain's CDR3 is CASSSGLAGLHNEQFF. CDR3 DNA sequence: TGCGCCAGCAGCTCCGGACTAGCGGGCCTCCACAATGAGCAGTTCTTC.

This chain joins TRBV6-2 or TRBV6-3 and TRBJ1-4; tentatively, D is TRBD1 (6 bases). In germline, CDR1 is MNHEY, CDR2 SVGEGT. V was pared by 2 bases and J by 7 bases, with 11 bases between. The CDR3 length is 14 residues. Written as DNA, the CDR3 is TGTGCCAGCAGTTACCGGGACACCTCTGAAAAACTGTTTTTT. It is translated as CASSYRDTSEKLFF.

This clonotype was counted only a few times. The rearrangement links TRBV19 to TRBJ2-1, with D possibly being TRBD1 (6 bases). The CDR3 totals 16 residues. V lost 2 bases and J lost 8, with 19 bases in between. Germline-derived CDR1 and CDR2 are LNHDA and SQIVND (reference sequence). The CDR3 DNA sequence: TGTGCCAGTAGTATACAGGGGCGCCAGTTTGGGTATGAGCAGTTCTTC. It yields the protein CASSIQGRQFGYEQFF.

In this sample, this clonotype turned up many times. V gene TRBV4-1 combines with J gene TRBJ1-1, with 8 bases aligning to TRBD1. The CDR3 spans 16 residues. V shed 3 bases and J 2 bases; nucleotides not matched to a gene: 8. Germline V gene data show CDR1 as MGHRA and CDR2 as YSYEKL. The chain's CDR3 is CASSHLYRGANTEAFF. The CDR3 DNA reads as TGCGCCAGCAGCCATCTTTACAGGGGGGCAAACACTGAAGCTTTCTTT.

The rearrangement links TRBV6-2 or TRBV6-3 to TRBJ2-7, with 9 bases lining up with TRBD1. Looked up from germline, CDR1 is MNHEY and CDR2 is SVGEGT. The junction had 16 bases not matched to a gene; V was cut back by 5 bases and J by 5 bases. The CDR3 loop spans 17 amino acids. CDR3 DNA sequence: TGTGCCAGCAGTCGCAACTTACTTCGGGACAGGGATAACGAGCAGTACTTC. Encoded protein: CASSRNLLRDRDNEQYF.